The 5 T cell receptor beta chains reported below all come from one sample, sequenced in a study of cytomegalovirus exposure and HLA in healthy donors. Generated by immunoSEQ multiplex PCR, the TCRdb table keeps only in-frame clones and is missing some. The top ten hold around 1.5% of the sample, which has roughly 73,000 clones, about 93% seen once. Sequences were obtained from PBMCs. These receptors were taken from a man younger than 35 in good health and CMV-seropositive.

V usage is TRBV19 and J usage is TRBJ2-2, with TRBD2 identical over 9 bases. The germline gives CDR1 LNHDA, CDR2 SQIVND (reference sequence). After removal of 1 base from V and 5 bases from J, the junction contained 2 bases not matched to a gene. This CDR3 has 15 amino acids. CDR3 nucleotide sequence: TGTGCCAGTAGTATAGGAACTAGCGGGACCGGGGAGCTGTTTTTT. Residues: CASSIGTSGTGELFF.

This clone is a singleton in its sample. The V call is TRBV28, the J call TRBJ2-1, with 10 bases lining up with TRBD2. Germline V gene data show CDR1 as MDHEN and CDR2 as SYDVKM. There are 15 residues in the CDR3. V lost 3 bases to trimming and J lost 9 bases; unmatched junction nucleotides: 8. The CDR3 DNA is TGTGCCAGCAGTTTTAGCGGGAGGCTTACGGTTGAGCAGTTCTTC. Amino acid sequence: CASSFSGRLTVEQFF.

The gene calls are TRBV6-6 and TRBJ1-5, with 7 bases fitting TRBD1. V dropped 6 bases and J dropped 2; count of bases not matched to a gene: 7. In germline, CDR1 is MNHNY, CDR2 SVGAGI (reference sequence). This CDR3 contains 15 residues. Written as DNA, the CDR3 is TGTGCCAGCAGAAAACAGGGGAGGCGCAATCAGCCCCAGCATTTT. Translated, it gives CASRKQGRRNQPQHF.

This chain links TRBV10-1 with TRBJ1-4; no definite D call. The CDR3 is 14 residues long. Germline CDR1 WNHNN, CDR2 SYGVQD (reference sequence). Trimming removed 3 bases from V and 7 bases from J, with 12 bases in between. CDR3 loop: CASSENRGREKLFF. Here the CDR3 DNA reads TGCGCCAGCAGTGAAAATCGCGGCCGTGAAAAACTGTTTTTT.

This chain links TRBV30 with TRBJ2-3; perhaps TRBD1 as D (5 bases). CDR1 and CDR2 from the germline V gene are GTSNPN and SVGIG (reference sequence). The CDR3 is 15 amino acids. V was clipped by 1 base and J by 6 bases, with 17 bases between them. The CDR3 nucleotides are TGTGCCTGGAGTGAGGGGCTCACGGACGGTGATACGCAGTATTTT. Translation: CAWSEGLTDGDTQYF.